This T cell receptor (beta chain) came from a study of OX40 agonist ivuxolimab in advanced cancers. Study background: Patients received ivuxolimab, an agonistic anti-OX40 (CD134) antibody.

This clone appeared once. Its antigen is unidentified. Samples were taken at baseline and on day 1 of cycles 4 and 7. TCRdb's copy holds only in-frame clones and misses some; the assay was immunoSEQ multiplex PCR. The table lists roughly 92,000 clones, 91% of them singletons. General observations from the study: Both blood CD4+ and CD8+ T cells showed clonal growth by week 6 at 0.1 to 3.0 mg/kg. Fewer expanded clones were found on average in CD4+ than in CD8+ T cells.

Germline CDR1 SGHKS, CDR2 YYEKEE (reference sequence). The CDR3 contains 16 residues. V shed 1 base, J shed 1 base, and the junction held 4 bases outside the gene matches. This receptor was identified in an adult with an advanced solid tumor such as melanoma, head and neck, liver or kidney cancer. The chain employs TRBV5-5 and TRBJ2-2; 7 bases align to TRBD1. The input for sequencing was CD4+ or CD8+ T cells sorted from blood, taken in a trial of the OX40 agonist ivuxolimab. The CDR3 spells CASSLLAGGNTGELFF. The CDR3 region has the DNA TGTGCCAGCAGCTTGCTTGCAGGGGGGAACACCGGGGAGCTGTTTTTT. Full variable domain (missing parts from reference TRBV5-5 and TRBJ2-2): DAGVTQSPTHLIKTRGQQVTLRCSPISGHKSVSWYQQVLGQGPQFIFQYYEKEERGRGNFPDRFSARQFPNYSSELNVNALLLGDSALYLCASSLLAGGNTGELFFGEGSRLTVL.